These T cell receptor beta chains were read from a single sample in a study of cytomegalovirus exposure and HLA in healthy donors. Assay used: immunoSEQ multiplex PCR; TCRdb lists only in-frame clones, some missing. The sample consists of 95,000 to 150,000 clones, approximately 89% of them appearing once. Sequencing input: PBMCs. These receptors all come from a woman between 18 and 29 years old in good health and CMV-seronegative. CDR3s include the opening cysteine and the closing phenylalanine or tryptophan. D genes are given only for firm matches. Where a row states a size, it is once, few, many or the class of an expanded clone; other rows omit it.

cdr3_aa: CASSPSGTLEEQYF
cdr3_nt: TGTGCCAGCAGTCCTAGCGGGACCCTTGAAGAGCAGTACTTC
j_call: TRBJ2-7
clone_size: NA
v_call: TRBV25-1
d_call: TRBD2

cdr3_aa: CASTQGSYGYTF
cdr3_nt: TGTGCCAGTACCCAGGGGTCCTATGGCTACACCTTC
j_call: TRBJ1-2
clone_size: NA
v_call: TRBV19
d_call: NA

cdr3_aa: CATSFTGDTEAFF
cdr3_nt: TGTGCCACCAGCTTCACAGGAGACACTGAAGCTTTCTTT
j_call: TRBJ1-1
clone_size: NA
v_call: TRBV15
d_call: NA

cdr3_aa: CASSFLQRDEQYF
cdr3_nt: TGTGCCAGCAGCTTCCTCCAACGGGACGAGCAGTACTTC
j_call: TRBJ2-7
clone_size: NA
v_call: TRBV11-2
d_call: NA

cdr3_aa: CASSFTSGIYEQYF
cdr3_nt: TGTGCCAGCAGCTTTACTAGCGGGATATACGAGCAGTACTTC
j_call: TRBJ2-7
clone_size: NA
v_call: TRBV7-8
d_call: TRBD2

cdr3_aa: CASSPGDRAFSPQHF
cdr3_nt: TGTGCCAGCTCACCGGGAGACAGGGCTTTTTCTCCCCAGCATTTT
j_call: TRBJ1-5
clone_size: few
v_call: TRBV18
d_call: TRBD1

cdr3_aa: CASSRLEAGANVLTF
cdr3_nt: TGCGCCAGCAGCCGCTTAGAGGCTGGGGCCAACGTCCTGACTTTC
j_call: TRBJ2-6
clone_size: NA
v_call: TRBV5-1
d_call: NA

cdr3_aa: CASSYLLGEQFF
cdr3_nt: TGTGCCAGCAGCTACCTCCTCGGTGAGCAGTTCTTC
j_call: TRBJ2-1
clone_size: NA
v_call: TRBV7-2
d_call: NA

cdr3_aa: CASSSAGLVSQPQHF
cdr3_nt: TGTGCCAGCTCCTCTGCGGGGCTGGTGAGTCAGCCCCAGCATTTT
j_call: TRBJ1-5
clone_size: NA
v_call: TRBV2
d_call: NA

cdr3_aa: CASRATGFKLDEQFF
cdr3_nt: TGTGCCAGCAGGGCAACAGGGTTCAAGCTCGATGAGCAGTTCTTC
j_call: TRBJ2-1
clone_size: NA
v_call: TRBV6-5
d_call: NA

cdr3_aa: CASSFMQYGYTF
cdr3_nt: TGTGCCAGCAGCTTTATGCAGTATGGCTACACCTTC
j_call: TRBJ1-2
clone_size: NA
v_call: TRBV7-9
d_call: NA

cdr3_aa: CASSPWGGQETQYF
cdr3_nt: TGTGCCAGCAGCCCGTGGGGAGGCCAAGAGACCCAGTACTTC
j_call: TRBJ2-5
clone_size: NA
v_call: TRBV9
d_call: NA

cdr3_aa: CASSRPGASTDTQYF
cdr3_nt: TGTGCCAGCTCAAGACCAGGGGCTAGCACAGATACGCAGTATTTT
j_call: TRBJ2-3
clone_size: NA
v_call: TRBV18
d_call: NA

cdr3_aa: CATSRLPGGKGSPLHF
cdr3_nt: TGTGCCACCAGCAGATTGCCAGGGGGAAAAGGTTCACCCCTCCACTTT
j_call: TRBJ1-6
clone_size: NA
v_call: TRBV15
d_call: TRBD1

cdr3_aa: CATSRDGKAGRNEQFF
cdr3_nt: TGTGCCACCAGCAGAGATGGTAAAGCGGGGCGCAATGAGCAGTTCTTC
j_call: TRBJ2-1
clone_size: NA
v_call: TRBV15
d_call: TRBD2

cdr3_aa: CASSLNRAGYEQYF
cdr3_nt: TGCGCCAGCAGCTTGAACAGGGCGGGCTACGAGCAGTACTTC
j_call: TRBJ2-7
clone_size: NA
v_call: TRBV5-1
d_call: NA

cdr3_aa: CASSPPQALNQPQHF
cdr3_nt: TGTGCCAGTAGTCCCCCCCAAGCACTGAATCAGCCCCAGCATTTT
j_call: TRBJ1-5
clone_size: NA
v_call: TRBV19
d_call: NA

cdr3_aa: CASRSLTGGETEAFF
cdr3_nt: TGTGCCAGCAGATCACTAACAGGGGGCGAAACTGAAGCTTTCTTT
j_call: TRBJ1-1
clone_size: NA
v_call: TRBV6-5
d_call: TRBD1

cdr3_aa: CASSSPDREAFF
cdr3_nt: TGTGCCAGCAGCTCCCCCGACAGGGAAGCTTTCTTT
j_call: TRBJ1-1
clone_size: once
v_call: TRBV5-6
d_call: NA